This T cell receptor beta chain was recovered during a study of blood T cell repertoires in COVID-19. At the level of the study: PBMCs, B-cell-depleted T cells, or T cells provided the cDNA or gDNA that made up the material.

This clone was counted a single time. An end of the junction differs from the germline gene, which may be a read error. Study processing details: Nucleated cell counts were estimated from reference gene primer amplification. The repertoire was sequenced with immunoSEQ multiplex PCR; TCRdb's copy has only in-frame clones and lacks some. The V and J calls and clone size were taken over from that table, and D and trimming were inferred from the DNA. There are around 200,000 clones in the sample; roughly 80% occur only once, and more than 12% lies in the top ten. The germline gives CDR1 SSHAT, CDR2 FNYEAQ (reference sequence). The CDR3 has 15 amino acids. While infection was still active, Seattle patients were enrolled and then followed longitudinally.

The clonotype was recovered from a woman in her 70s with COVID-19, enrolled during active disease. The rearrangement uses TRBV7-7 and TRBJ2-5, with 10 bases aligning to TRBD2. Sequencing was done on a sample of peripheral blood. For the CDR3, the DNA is TGTGCTAGCAGCTTAATAGCGGGAGGTTGGGAGACCCAGTACTTC. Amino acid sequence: CASSLIAGGWETQYF. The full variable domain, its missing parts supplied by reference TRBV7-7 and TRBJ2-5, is GAGVSQSPRYKVTKRGQDVTLRCDPISSHATLYWYQQALGQGPEFLTYFNYEAQPDKSGLPSDRFSAERPEGSISTLTIQRTEQRDSAMYRCASSLIAGGWETQYFGPGTRLLVL.